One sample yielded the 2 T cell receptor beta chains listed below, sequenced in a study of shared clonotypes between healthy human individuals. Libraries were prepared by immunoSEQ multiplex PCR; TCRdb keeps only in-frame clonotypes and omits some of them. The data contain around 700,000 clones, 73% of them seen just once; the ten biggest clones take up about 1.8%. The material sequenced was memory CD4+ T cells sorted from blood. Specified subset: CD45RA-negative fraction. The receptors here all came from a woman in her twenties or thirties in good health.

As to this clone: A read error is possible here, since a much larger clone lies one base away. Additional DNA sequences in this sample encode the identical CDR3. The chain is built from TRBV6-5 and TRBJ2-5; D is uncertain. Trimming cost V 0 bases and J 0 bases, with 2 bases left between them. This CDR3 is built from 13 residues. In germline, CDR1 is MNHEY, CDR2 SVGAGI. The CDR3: CASSYSYQETQYF. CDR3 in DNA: TGTGCCAGCAGTTACTCGTACCAAGAGACCCAGTACTTC.

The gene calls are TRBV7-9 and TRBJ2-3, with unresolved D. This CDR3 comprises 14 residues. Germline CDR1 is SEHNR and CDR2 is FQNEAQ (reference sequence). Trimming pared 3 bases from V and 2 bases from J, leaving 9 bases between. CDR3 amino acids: CASSLKAFTDTQYF. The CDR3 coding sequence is TGTGCCAGCAGCTTGAAGGCCTTCACAGATACGCAGTATTTT.